This T cell receptor (beta chain) emerged from a study of human T cells and chemical hapten exposure. This CDR3 contains 13 residues. The V gene's germline CDR1 is LGHDT and CDR2 YNNKEL (reference sequence). V dropped 5 bases and J dropped 6 bases, with 10 bases sitting between them. As for time point: patch test 3, about 24 weeks after DPC sensitization. Treatment defined: therapeutic diphenylcyclopropenone sensitization with weekly scalp DPC. One entry per CDR3 protein, called by TCRdb with MiXCR from the RACE reads. The table lists 130,000 or so distinct CDR3 sequences, approximately 10% of them singletons, with around 2.4% in the top ten.

The V call is TRBV3-1, the J call TRBJ2-2; D uncertain. This specimen consisted of whole blood, obtained in connection with sensitization to the hapten diphenylcyclopropenone (DPC). The sequence was collected from a woman between 45 and 60 years old with alopecia areata. Some clones in this sample may be carry-over from other donors' samples. CDR3 DNA: TGTGCCAGCAGCTTAAGCAGCGCCGGGGAGCTGTTTTTT. Translating it yields CASSLSSAGELFF.